This T cell receptor beta chain is from a study of CD8+CD57+ T cells in acquired aplastic anemia. Patients picked for sequencing had shown CD8+CD57+ cell expansion detected by flow cytometry. Among the patients, all had severe acquired aplastic anemia. Germline CDR1 reads SGHVS; CDR2 reads FQNEAQ. This CDR3 region has 16 residues. Trimming took 5 bases from V and 0 from J, leaving 14 bases between them. Genomic DNA served as template for TCR beta VDJ and CDR3 profiling. TCRdb reprocessed the reads with MiXCR, giving one entry per CDR3 protein. The table lists about 200,000 distinct CDR3 sequences, roughly two thirds of them singletons. Ten or more counts support this clonotype. No antigen is known for it. General study points: Both patients and controls carried the same twenty-nine CD8+ CDR3 sequences.

What was sequenced was sorted CD4+, CD8+, or CD8+CD57+ T cells (not recorded which) from PBMCs. This sequence originates from a human donor with aplastic anemia. This rearrangement joins TRBV7-8 to TRBJ2-1, with D possibly being TRBD2 (6 bases). The CDR3 reads CASSLSAGSSYNEQFF. For the CDR3, the DNA is TGTGCCAGCAGCCTTAGCGCGGGGAGCTCCTACAATGAGCAGTTCTTC.